Listed below are T cell receptor beta chains from one sample, sequenced in a study of pediatric ulcerative colitis. Sequencing was performed with immunoSEQ multiplex PCR; in TCRdb, only in-frame clones are kept and a portion is missing. The table shows 60,000 or so clones, with over 65% occurring only once. Sequenced: blood. Every receptor here comes from a boy aged 5 to 17 with moderate ulcerative colitis. Each CDR3 is given without its conserved first and last residue. D genes are given only for firm matches.

cdr3_aa: ASSLSGQQETQY
d_call: TRBD1
j_call: TRBJ2-5
v_call: TRBV6-5
cdr3_length: 12

cdr3_aa: ASSLDGTSYNEQF
d_call: NA
j_call: TRBJ2-1
v_call: TRBV6-5
cdr3_length: 13

cdr3_aa: ASIGLRADEKLF
d_call: NA
j_call: TRBJ1-4
v_call: TRBV6-1
cdr3_length: 12

cdr3_aa: ASSGTDYGYT
d_call: NA
j_call: TRBJ1-2
v_call: TRBV2
cdr3_length: 10

cdr3_aa: ASSRSSRAGGNYGYT
d_call: NA
j_call: TRBJ1-2
v_call: TRBV6-4
cdr3_length: 15

cdr3_aa: ASSQEADSFNTEAF
d_call: NA
j_call: TRBJ1-1
v_call: TRBV4-1
cdr3_length: 14

cdr3_aa: ASSPGTGGTYEQY
d_call: TRBD1
j_call: TRBJ2-7
v_call: TRBV6-5
cdr3_length: 13

cdr3_aa: ASSILTGYNEQF
d_call: NA
j_call: TRBJ2-1
v_call: TRBV19
cdr3_length: 12

cdr3_aa: ASTAGGAGTGELF
d_call: TRBD1
j_call: TRBJ2-2
v_call: TRBV9
cdr3_length: 13

cdr3_aa: ASSLGLSDGYT
d_call: NA
j_call: TRBJ1-2
v_call: TRBV7-9
cdr3_length: 11

cdr3_aa: ASSARQGQGEKLF
d_call: TRBD1
j_call: TRBJ1-4
v_call: TRBV7-2
cdr3_length: 13

cdr3_aa: ASSLAGKQETQY
d_call: NA
j_call: TRBJ2-5
v_call: TRBV7-2
cdr3_length: 12

cdr3_aa: ASSQGRNTIY
d_call: NA
j_call: TRBJ1-3
v_call: TRBV7-2
cdr3_length: 10

cdr3_aa: AGRFPGLVVTEQF
d_call: TRBD2
j_call: TRBJ2-1
v_call: TRBV30
cdr3_length: 13

cdr3_aa: ASSPSPPGGTDTQY
d_call: NA
j_call: TRBJ2-3
v_call: TRBV5-4
cdr3_length: 14

cdr3_aa: ASSIPSSGSRPEQY
d_call: TRBD2
j_call: TRBJ2-7
v_call: TRBV5-4
cdr3_length: 14

cdr3_aa: ASSLQGAVVGTEAF
d_call: TRBD1
j_call: TRBJ1-1
v_call: TRBV7-9
cdr3_length: 14